This T cell receptor beta chain was observed in a study of cytotoxic CD8 clonotypes in ibrutinib-treated CLL. Study-wide points: A difference in sampling times existed between sustained-remission and progressing patients. Contraction or stability on treatment was seen for public clonotypes, which were uncommon.

TCRdb's copy holds only in-frame clones and misses some; the assay was immunoSEQ multiplex PCR. The table has a few hundred thousand clones, roughly 80% seen once. The CDR3 runs to 14 residues. CDR1 is MDHEN, CDR2 SYDVKM, per germline. Between the trimmed V and J ends, which lost 2 bases and 1 base, there was a span of 6 bases. Comment on this clone: Its antigen remains unknown.

The specimen comprised PBMCs, sampled before ibrutinib treatment. The sequence derives from a human donor with chronic lymphocytic leukemia. The chain employs TRBV28 and TRBJ1-5; no reliable D call. The CDR3 nucleotides read TGTGCCAGCAGTTTAGGACCAAGCAATCAGCCCCAGCATTTT. Its translation is CASSLGPSNQPQHF. The full variable domain, in which reference TRBV28 and TRBJ1-5 provide the parts outside the CDR3, is DVKVTQSSRYLVKRTGEKVFLECVQDMDHENMFWYRQDPGLGLRLIYFSYDVKMKEKGDIPEGYSVSREKKERFSLILESASTNQTSMYLCASSLGPSNQPQHFGDGTRLSIL.